One and the same sample provided the 28 T cell receptor beta chains below, sequenced in a study of T cell changes during pregnancy in multiple sclerosis. Some clones are missing from TCRdb's copy, which holds only in-frame ones; the method was immunoSEQ multiplex PCR. The table records 55,000 to 85,000 clones, around nine tenths of them present only once. The starting material was CD4+ T cells from peripheral blood mononuclear cells, obtained after pregnancy. These receptors were obtained from a female donor with multiple sclerosis, enrolled in a pregnancy study.

This chain links TRBV6-1 with TRBJ1-4; D is ambiguous. This CDR3 is built from 17 residues. The V end was cut by 3 bases, the J end by 3 bases, with 17 bases between. In germline, CDR1 is MNHNS, CDR2 SASEGT. DNA of the CDR3: TGTGCCAGCAGTGAGTGGAGACCTGGAGCGGCTAATGAAAAACTGTTTTTT. Protein product: CASSEWRPGAANEKLFF.

The chain is built from TRBV13 and TRBJ2-3, with 7 bases identical to TRBD2. The CDR3 is made up of 18 amino acids. Germline V gene data show CDR1 as PRHDT and CDR2 as FYEKMQ (reference sequence). J lost 2 bases, V lost 0 bases, and 11 bases had no gene match. CDR3 coding DNA: TGTGCCAGCAGCTTAGGTTCTATACTAGCGCCTTTCACAGATACGCAGTATTTT. This sequence encodes CASSLGSILAPFTDTQYF. Based on the CDR3 plus reference TRBV13 and TRBJ2-3, the full variable domain is AAGVIQSPRHLIKEKRETATLKCYPIPRHDTVYWYQQGPGQDPQFLISFYEKMQSDKGSIPDRFSAQQFSDYHSELNMSSLELGDSALYFCASSLGSILAPFTDTQYFGPGTRLTVL.

This sequence joins TRBV27 and TRBJ2-7; TRBD2 might be the D (6 bases). V lost 6 bases and J lost 8, with 23 bases in between. The CDR3 totals 15 residues. The germline V gene has CDR1 MNHEY and CDR2 SMNVEV (reference sequence). CDR3: CASSPIQGLGGKQYF. CDR3 coding DNA: TGTGCCAGCAGCCCGATCCAGGGCCTCGGGGGTAAGCAGTACTTC.

This clone came up a few times. The rearrangement uses TRBV19 and TRBJ1-3; no clear D gene. This CDR3 comprises 13 residues. From germline, CDR1 is LNHDA and CDR2 SQIVND (reference sequence). Trimming took off 6 bases at V and 4 bases at J, with 10 bases between the two ends. The CDR3, as DNA: TGTGCCAGTAGCGTTGGAGGAGGAAACACCATATATTTT. It yields the protein CASSVGGGNTIYF.

CDR3: CASSVVPSGGKETQYF. For the CDR3, the DNA is TGTGCCAGCAGCGTAGTTCCTAGCGGGGGGAAGGAGACCCAGTACTTC. The gene calls are TRBV9 and TRBJ2-5; 11 bases line up with TRBD2. Trimming took 0 bases from V and 5 from J; bases not matched to a gene: 6. CDR1 SGDLS and CDR2 YYNGEE come from the germline V gene. The CDR3 runs 16 residues. Full variable domain (outside the CDR3, taken from reference TRBV9 and TRBJ2-5): DSGVTQTPKHLITATGQRVTLRCSPRSGDLSVYWYQQSLDQGLQFLIQYYNGEERAKGNILERFSAQQFPDLHSELNLSSLELGDSALYFCASSVVPSGGKETQYFGPGTRLLVL.

This chain connects TRBV2 to TRBJ2-1; tentative D call: TRBD1 (6 bases). This CDR3 spans 12 amino acids. V lost 5 bases, J lost 9 bases, and 11 bases lay in between. The germline V gene has CDR1 SNHLY and CDR2 FYNNEI. The CDR3 nucleotides are TGTGCCAGCAGTTACAGGGTCGGTGAGCAGTTCTTC. Amino acid sequence: CASSYRVGEQFF.

The V and J genes are TRBV5-1 and TRBJ2-1; TRBD2 matches 8 bases. The CDR3 loop spans 16 amino acids. The ends lost 4 bases at V and 10 bases at J; junction bases unmatched: 16. CDR1 and CDR2 (germline): SGHRS, YFSETQ. The CDR3: CASSPRETGGWNEQFF. The CDR3 nucleotides are TGCGCCAGCAGCCCACGGGAAACGGGAGGGTGGAACGAGCAGTTCTTC.

This rearrangement joins TRBV14 to TRBJ2-7, with D tentatively TRBD2 (6 bases). The germline gives CDR1 SGHDN, CDR2 FVKESK. V was shortened by 1 base and J by 4 bases, with 14 bases between the two germline ends. This CDR3 spans 15 amino acids. The chain's CDR3 is CASSQGFGGLYEQYF. The DNA of the CDR3 is TGTGCCAGCAGCCAAGGTTTCGGGGGTTTGTACGAGCAGTACTTC.

The chain links TRBV28 to TRBJ2-1, with TRBD2 matching over 16 bases. Germline V lookup: CDR1 MDHEN, CDR2 SYDVKM. V was clipped by 4 bases and J by 8 bases; unmatched bases: 5. This CDR3 has 16 amino acids. In DNA, the CDR3 is TGTGCCAGCAGTTCCGGGACTAGCGGGAGGGCGGATGAGCAGTTCTTC. It is translated as CASSSGTSGRADEQFF. The full variable domain, rest sourced from reference TRBV28 and TRBJ2-1, is DVKVTQSSRYLVKRTGEKVFLECVQDMDHENMFWYRQDPGLGLRLIYFSYDVKMKEKGDIPEGYSVSREKKERFSLILESASTNQTSMYLCASSSGTSGRADEQFFGPGTRLTVL.

The chain couples TRBV18 to TRBJ2-5; the match to TRBD1 covers 8 bases. Germline V lookup: CDR1 KGHSH, CDR2 LQKENI. Trimming at V came to 1 base and at J to 4 bases, leaving 5 bases not matched to a gene. This CDR3 is built from 15 residues. The DNA for the CDR3 is TGTGCCAGCTCACCACTCTGGACAGGGAGAGAGACCCAGTACTTC. This sequence encodes CASSPLWTGRETQYF.

V and J are TRBV6-1 and TRBJ1-1; 10 bases line up with TRBD1. CDR3 size: 18 residues. Germline V gene data show CDR1 as MNHNS and CDR2 as SASEGT. Trimming cost V 2 bases and J 0 bases; bases outside gene matches: 9. This CDR3 is CASSESDRGRPLNTEAFF. In DNA, the CDR3 is TGTGCCAGCAGTGAAAGCGACAGGGGGCGACCCCTGAACACTGAAGCTTTCTTT.

The chain uses TRBV5-6 and TRBJ2-6; D remains unclear. Trimming removed 0 bases from V and 0 bases from J, with 10 bases in between. The CDR3 has 17 amino acids. Germline-derived CDR1 and CDR2 are SGHDT and YYEEEE. Here the CDR3 reads CASSLVSGYSGANVLTF. CDR3 bases: TGTGCCAGCAGCTTGGTTTCCGGGTACTCTGGGGCCAACGTCCTGACTTTC.

The CDR3 DNA reads TGTGCCAGCAGCCAAGACAGGGGTATTGGAAACACCATATATTTT. It codes for CASSQDRGIGNTIYF. The chain carries TRBV4-2 and TRBJ1-3, with a weak D call TRBD1 (6 bases). The CDR3 runs 15 residues. V was shortened by 0 bases and J by 3 bases, with 9 bases between the two germline ends. Germline CDR1 reads LGHNA; CDR2 reads YNFKEQ.

V and J are TRBV7-2 and TRBJ1-5; a weak D match, TRBD1 (5 bases). In germline, CDR1 is SGHTA, CDR2 FQGNSA. The CDR3 is 14 residues long. V gave up 5 bases and J gave up 3 bases, with 11 bases separating them. The CDR3 reads CASSGGQLNQPQHF. Written as DNA, the CDR3 is TGTGCCAGCAGCGGTGGACAACTCAATCAGCCCCAGCATTTT.

V and J are TRBV7-9 and TRBJ2-1; the match to TRBD2 covers 10 bases. Germline values: CDR1 SEHNR, CDR2 FQNEAQ (reference sequence). This CDR3 spans 15 amino acids. Losses at the gene ends were 5 bases for V and 8 bases for J; bases not matched to a gene: 9. CDR3 sequence reads: CASSPRLAGVDEQFF. The CDR3 bases are TGTGCCAGCAGCCCTCGGCTAGCGGGAGTCGATGAGCAGTTCTTC. Full variable domain (rest looked up from reference TRBV7-9 and TRBJ2-1): DTGVSQNPRHKITKRGQNVTFRCDPISEHNRLYWYRQTLGQGPEFLTYFQNEAQLEKSRLLSDRFSAERPKGSFSTLEIQRTEQGDSAMYLCASSPRLAGVDEQFFGPGTRLTVL.

This rearrangement joins TRBV5-4 to TRBJ2-1; possible D gene TRBD2, 5 bases. This CDR3 has 14 amino acids. Germline lookup yields CDR1 SGHNT and CDR2 YYREEE (reference sequence). V shed 3 bases and J shed 5 bases, with 12 bases lying between them. CDR3 loop: CASSSLDWDNEQFF. The CDR3 region has the DNA TGTGCCAGCAGCTCCCTGGACTGGGACAATGAGCAGTTCTTC.

The chain is built from TRBV5-1 and TRBJ1-1, with 10 bases identical to TRBD1. The ends lost 4 bases at V and 2 bases at J; junction bases unmatched: 8. Germline CDR1 SGHRS, CDR2 YFSETQ. The CDR3 has 16 amino acids. The CDR3 DNA follows: TGCGCCAGCAGCCCCCAGCGACAGGGGGCAAACACTGAAGCTTTCTTT. Its translation: CASSPQRQGANTEAFF.

Regarding this clone: Other DNA sequences in the same sample also yield this CDR3. J is TRBJ2-1 and V is TRBV6-6, with 9 positions matching TRBD1. Germline V gene sequence: CDR1 MNHNY, CDR2 SVGAGI (reference sequence). The CDR3 totals 16 residues. Trimming cost V 2 bases and J 7 bases; bases outside gene matches: 9. The CDR3 reads CASSYPRTGDKNEQFF. The CDR3 DNA sequence: TGTGCCAGCAGTTACCCGAGGACAGGGGACAAAAATGAGCAGTTCTTC.

The chain joins TRBV7-3 to TRBJ2-1, with 14 nucleotides matching TRBD2. Per germline, CDR1 SGHTA and CDR2 FQGTGA. The CDR3 runs 16 residues. J lost 4 bases, V lost 4 bases, and 3 bases had no gene match. The CDR3 nucleotides read TGTGCCAGCAGCTCGGGACTAGCGGGAGAGTACAATGAGCAGTTCTTC. Protein: CASSSGLAGEYNEQFF.

This chain links TRBV5-1 with TRBJ2-5; the D gene is possibly TRBD2 (5 bases). The CDR3 is made up of 16 amino acids. CDR1 and CDR2 from the germline V gene are SGHRS and YFSETQ. Between the trimmed V and J ends, which lost 0 bases and 2 bases, there was a span of 14 bases. This chain's CDR3 is CASSLAARTGQETQYF. The CDR3 DNA reads as TGCGCCAGCAGCTTGGCCGCCAGGACGGGGCAAGAGACCCAGTACTTC.

This chain joins TRBV5-4 and TRBJ2-1; 9 nucleotides agree with TRBD2. The CDR3 consists of 15 residues. In germline, CDR1 is SGHNT, CDR2 YYREEE (reference sequence). Unmatched junction bases numbered 8, after V lost 2 bases and J lost 8 bases. The CDR3 reads CASSLELAGSYEQFF. The CDR3 region has the DNA TGTGCCAGCAGCTTAGAGCTAGCGGGAAGCTATGAGCAGTTCTTC.

This rearrangement joins TRBV7-9 to TRBJ2-5, with D maybe TRBD1 (6 bases). Trimming took off 2 bases at V and 0 bases at J, with 16 bases between the two ends. This CDR3 comprises 17 residues. Germline assignment: CDR1 SEHNR and CDR2 FQNEAQ (reference sequence). CDR3 amino acids: CASSLRGTGRYQETQYF. CDR3 nucleotide sequence: TGTGCCAGCAGCTTAAGGGGGACCGGGCGGTACCAAGAGACCCAGTACTTC.

This clone has just one count. The V and J genes are TRBV6-1 and TRBJ1-5; unclear D gene. Germline V gene sequence: CDR1 MNHNS, CDR2 SASEGT. CDR3 size: 16 residues. Trimming removed 2 bases from V and 0 bases from J, with 11 bases in between. CDR3 sequence reads: CASSELAGYSNQPQHF. DNA of the CDR3: TGTGCCAGCAGTGAACTTGCAGGCTATAGCAATCAGCCCCAGCATTTT.

The CDR3 protein is CASSPLQGTDTQYF. For the CDR3, the DNA is TGTGCCAGCTCACCATTACAGGGCACAGATACGCAGTATTTT. The rearrangement links TRBV18 to TRBJ2-3; D might be TRBD1 (5 bases). The CDR3 sequence is 14 residues long. From germline, CDR1 is KGHSH and CDR2 LQKENI. V lost 2 bases to trimming and J lost 1 base, with 7 bases between them. Combining the CDR3 with reference TRBV18 and TRBJ2-3 gives the whole variable domain NAGVMQNPRHLVRRRGQEARLRCSPMKGHSHVYWYRQLPEEGLKFMVYLQKENIIDESGMPKERFSAEFPKEGPSILRIQQVVRGDSAAYFCASSPLQGTDTQYFGPGTRLTVL.

The V gene is TRBV30, the J gene TRBJ1-1; no reliable D call. The length of the CDR3 is 15 residues. Germline CDR1 GTSNPN, CDR2 SVGIG (reference sequence). The V gene lost 0 bases and the J gene lost 2 bases, with 13 bases spanning the gap. DNA for the CDR3: TGTGCCTGGAGTGTTCCGGGAGTGAGAAACACTGAAGCTTTCTTT. Translated: CAWSVPGVRNTEAFF.

The V gene is TRBV30, the J gene TRBJ2-7; 10 nucleotides line up with TRBD1. The CDR3 runs to 14 residues. V dropped 3 bases and J dropped 4; count of bases not matched to a gene: 6. The germline CDR1 and CDR2 sequences are GTSNPN and SVGIG (reference sequence). The CDR3 protein is CAWRETGGGYEQYF. DNA for the CDR3: TGTGCCTGGAGAGAGACAGGGGGCGGTTACGAGCAGTACTTC.

The genes are TRBV15 and TRBJ2-1, with a weak D call TRBD1 (7 bases). Trimming removed 3 bases from V and 3 bases from J, with 12 bases in between. The CDR3 has 15 amino acids. Germline-derived CDR1 and CDR2 are LNHNV and YYDKDF (reference sequence). CDR3 sequence (DNA): TGTGCCACCAGCAGGCGGGACAGATACTACAATGAGCAGTTCTTC. Encoded protein: CATSRRDRYYNEQFF.

The V gene is TRBV19, the J gene TRBJ2-2; TRBD1 agrees at 7 bases. The germline CDR1 and CDR2 sequences are LNHDA and SQIVND (reference sequence). The V segment lost 10 bases and the J segment 4 bases; nucleotides outside the gene matches: 9. This CDR3 region has 14 residues. CDR3 sequence: CATTGQLSTGELFF. In nucleotides, the CDR3 is TGTGCCACCACGGGACAGCTATCCACCGGGGAGCTGTTTTTT.